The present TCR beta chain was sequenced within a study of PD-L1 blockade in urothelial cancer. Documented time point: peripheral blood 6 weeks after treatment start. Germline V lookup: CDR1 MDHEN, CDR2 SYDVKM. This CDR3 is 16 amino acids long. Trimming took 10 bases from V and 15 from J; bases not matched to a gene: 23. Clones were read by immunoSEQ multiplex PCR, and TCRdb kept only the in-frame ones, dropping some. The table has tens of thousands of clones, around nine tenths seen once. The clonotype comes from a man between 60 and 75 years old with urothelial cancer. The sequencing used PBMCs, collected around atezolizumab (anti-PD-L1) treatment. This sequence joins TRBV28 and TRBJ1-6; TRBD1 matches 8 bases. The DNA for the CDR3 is TGTGCCACCGCGACCCTGGACAGGGACCCTAGTATGCTCCTCCACTTT. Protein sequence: CATATLDRDPSMLLHF.